The 5 T cell receptor beta chains listed next were all sequenced from one sample in a study of T cell clonality in common variable immunodeficiency. Repertoires were generated with immunoSEQ multiplex PCR, while TCRdb's copy carries only in-frame clones and drops some. The sample shows about 21,000 clones, none of them appearing just once. Their target antigens are unknown. Study-wide results and caveats: Reportedly, TCR beta sequences from common variable immunodeficiency showed fewer deletions and N-nucleotide insertions.

The sample was peripheral blood mononuclear cells. The receptors shown here come from a human donor with common variable immunodeficiency.

In this sample, this clone turned up many times. The read comes to an end 3 residues before the CDR3 does, leaving the germline J gene to fill in the end. The V and J genes are TRBV5-1 and TRBJ1-4; 8 nucleotides align to TRBD1. In germline, CDR1 is SGHRS, CDR2 YFSETQ. The CDR3 contains 14 residues. CDR3 DNA, as far as it was read: TGCGCCAGCAGCTTGGATCAGGGGGCGAGGAAA. It yields the protein CASSLDQGARK. The CDR3 reads in full as CASSLDQGARKLFF.

This clone was observed many times. The sequence runs out 3 residues before the end of the CDR3; the remainder is reconstructed from the germline J gene. The rearrangement links TRBV7-2 to TRBJ1-6; no firm D call. V was clipped by 5 bases and J by 7 bases, with 15 bases between them. CDR3 length equals 15 residues. Germline CDR1 and CDR2: SGHTA and FQGNSA. Partial CDR3 DNA: TGTGCCAGCAGCCCCGCAGATTTCGCAAATTCACCC. It codes for CASSPADFANSP. The entire CDR3 protein is CASSPADFANSPLHF.

This clone was picked up many times. The read falls 3 residues short of the CDR3 end, and the missing part is taken from the germline J gene. J is TRBJ2-1 and V is TRBV20-1, with D possibly TRBD2 on 6 matching bases. The V and J ends lost 5 bases and 2 bases respectively, with 13 bases between them. This CDR3 is 14 amino acids long. Germline lookup yields CDR1 DFQATT and CDR2 SNEGSKA (reference sequence). CDR3: CSASIADPYNEQFF. CDR3 bases read: TGCAGTGCTTCCATAGCGGATCCCTACAATGAG.

This clone appeared many times. The read is 3 residues too short to cover the CDR3 end, so that end is filled in from the germline J gene. The chain recombines TRBV6-2 or TRBV6-3 with TRBJ1-2; D gene uncertain. This CDR3 has 14 amino acids. Germline-derived CDR1 and CDR2 are MNHEY and SVGEGT. V lost 5 bases, J lost 4 bases, and 14 bases lay in between. CDR3 amino acids: CASSPPAAVYGYTF. The covered CDR3 bases are TGTGCCAGCAGTCCCCCTGCGGCCGTCTATGGC.

This clone was seen a few times. Read sequence stops 3 residues before the CDR3 end, and the germline J gene provides the missing end. V is TRBV6-1 and J is TRBJ2-7, with D tentatively TRBD1 (6 bases). The germline CDR1 and CDR2 sequences are MNHNS and SASEGT. The CDR3 is made up of 14 amino acids. V was cut by 0 bases and J by 4 bases, with 10 bases left in between. Partial CDR3 DNA: TGTGCCAGCAGTGAAGCGGTAGGGGGATACGAG. It translates to CASSEAVGGYE. The full CDR3 is CASSEAVGGYEQYF.